This T cell receptor (beta chain) came from a study of blood T cells in healthy people across ages. Study-wide context: Template-switching capture recovered about one barcoded beta molecule per two T cells.

Study-wide points: Older age went with lower TCR beta diversity per million T cells, in a roughly linear way. Higher diversity, along with more naive CD4+ cells, distinguished long-lived donors from aged donors.

A note on this clonotype: Its specificity is unknown.

Whenever a sample was processed, at least 6 million PBMCs were isolated. CDR1 and CDR2 from the germline V gene are DFQATT and SNEGSKA (reference sequence). The CDR3 is 13 amino acids. The V end lost 0 bases, the J end lost 7 bases, and 10 bases lay between the germline ends. Next came a second PCR, run for roughly 6 to 11 cycles, which used a sample-barcoded 5' primer along with a J-beta primer mix. TCRdb analysed the 5' RACE reads with MiXCR anew, one entry per CDR3 protein. This sample has roughly 800,000 distinct CDR3 sequences, with roughly 64% found just once. The sequence was obtained from a man aged 30 to 39 in good health. V gene TRBV20-1 combines with J gene TRBJ1-5, with D hard to call. The sample comprised blood. CDR3 amino acids: CSAREEVGQPQHF. For the CDR3, the DNA is TGCAGTGCTAGAGAAGAAGTCGGACAGCCCCAGCATTTT.